The 30 T cell receptor beta chains below were found in one sample sequenced in a study of technical replicates of blood from a handful of donors. TCRdb keeps only in-frame clones here, not all; method: immunoSEQ multiplex PCR. The sample contains about 88,000 clones, around 93% of which appear only once. Sequenced input: T cells isolated from PBMCs. The source of these receptors is a human donor in good health.

This chain joins TRBV6-1 and TRBJ1-5, with D maybe TRBD1 (5 bases). V shed 4 bases and J shed 6 bases, with 19 bases lying between them. Germline loops: CDR1 MNHNS, CDR2 SASEGT. The CDR3 sequence is 16 residues long. The DNA for the CDR3 is TGTGCCAGCAGTGGATCGAGGCCAGGGCATGTTCAGCCCCAGCATTTT. Translation: CASSGSRPGHVQPQHF.

This chain links TRBV28 with TRBJ2-1, with 10 bases lining up with TRBD2. There are 16 residues in the CDR3. Trimming at V came to 2 bases and at J to 7 bases, leaving 8 bases not matched to a gene. CDR1 and CDR2 from the germline V gene are MDHEN and SYDVKM. CDR3 coding DNA: TGTGCCAGCAGTTTAACCCTAGCGGGAGTTTGGAATGAGCAGTTCTTC. Residues: CASSLTLAGVWNEQFF.

J is TRBJ2-7 and V is TRBV6-6, with TRBD1 as a possible D gene (5 bases). Per germline, CDR1 MNHNY and CDR2 SVGAGI (reference sequence). The length of the CDR3 is 14 residues. The V end lost 4 bases, the J end lost 6 bases, and 16 bases lay between the germline ends. CDR3 DNA: TGTGCCAGCAGTTCACCACCAGGGAAGGGCGAGCAGTACTTC. This sequence encodes CASSSPPGKGEQYF.

The chain has TRBV2 and TRBJ2-2, with TRBD1 identical over 8 bases. J gave up 1 base and V 5 bases, and 6 bases lay outside the gene matches. In germline, CDR1 is SNHLY, CDR2 FYNNEI. The CDR3 loop spans 16 amino acids. This CDR3 is CASSLTGTGNTGELFF. The CDR3 nucleotides read TGTGCCAGCAGTTTAACCGGGACAGGGAACACCGGGGAGCTGTTTTTT.

The CDR3 DNA reads TGTGCCAGCAGCCCTAGCGGGAGTAATTTCTATGAGCAGTTCTTC. This gives the protein CASSPSGSNFYEQFF. V and J are TRBV9 and TRBJ2-1, with TRBD2 identical over 10 bases. The CDR3 loop spans 15 amino acids. The germline V gene has CDR1 SGDLS and CDR2 YYNGEE. The J segment lost 8 bases and the V segment lost 4 bases, leaving 9 bases of the junction unmatched.

This clone was found once. The genes are TRBV15 and TRBJ1-5; D not certain. Per the germline V gene, CDR1 is LNHNV and CDR2 is YYDKDF (reference sequence). The germline V and J ends were trimmed by 3 bases and 3 bases, with 12 bases remaining between them. The CDR3 is 15 residues long. CDR3 in DNA: TGTGCCACCAGCAGGGCTTCCGGGAACAATCAGCCCCAGCATTTT. Residues: CATSRASGNNQPQHF.

This clone was detected only once. V usage is TRBV11-3 and J usage is TRBJ2-7, with 8 bases matching TRBD2. In germline, CDR1 is SGHNT, CDR2 YENEEA. The J segment lost 3 bases and the V segment lost 5 bases, leaving 6 bases of the junction unmatched. The CDR3 spans 14 residues. CDR3 loop: CASSLAAGVYEQYF. CDR3 coding DNA: TGTGCCAGCAGCCTTGCAGCGGGAGTCTACGAGCAGTACTTC.

The CDR3 spells CASRKQQGFGTEAFF. The CDR3 DNA reads as TGTGCCAGCAGAAAGCAACAGGGTTTCGGCACTGAAGCTTTCTTT. The genes are TRBV6-5 and TRBJ1-1, with D tentatively TRBD1 (6 bases). CDR3 size: 15 residues. CDR1 is MNHEY and CDR2 is SVGAGI in the germline V gene. Trimming left V 6 bases short and J 4 bases short, with 18 bases between.

CDR3 nucleotide sequence: TGTGCCAGCAGCTCAAAGGGGGCCTTTTACGAGCAGTACTTC. This sequence encodes CASSSKGAFYEQYF. The V call is TRBV13, the J call TRBJ2-7; 7 bases align to TRBD1. The CDR3 is 14 amino acids. With V trimmed by 4 bases and J by 4 bases, 7 bases remained unmatched. Germline V gene data show CDR1 as PRHDT and CDR2 as FYEKMQ (reference sequence).

The V and J genes are TRBV27 and TRBJ2-3, with D possibly TRBD2 on 5 matching bases. The CDR3 length is 10 residues. From germline, CDR1 is MNHEY and CDR2 SMNVEV (reference sequence). V lost 7 bases and J lost 9, with 8 bases in between. CDR3: CASTPGTQYF. CDR3 bases: TGTGCCAGCACCCCGGGAACGCAGTATTTT.

The V and J genes are TRBV4-2 and TRBJ2-3; TRBD2 matches 7 bases. CDR3 length: 15 residues. After removal of 2 bases from V and 5 bases from J, the junction contained 7 bases not matched to a gene. The germline V gene encodes CDR1 LGHNA and CDR2 YNFKEQ. The CDR3 bases are TGTGCCAGCAGCCAAATTGCGGGAGAAGTAGATACGCAGTATTTT. This translates into CASSQIAGEVDTQYF.

The chain uses TRBV7-2 and TRBJ2-3, with 9 bases fitting TRBD2. The germline V gene has CDR1 SGHTA and CDR2 FQGNSA. The J segment lost 0 bases and the V segment lost 5 bases, leaving 6 bases of the junction unmatched. This CDR3 contains 16 residues. The CDR3 loop reads CASSTSSGKSTDTQYF. Here the CDR3 DNA reads TGTGCCAGCAGCACCTCTAGCGGGAAAAGCACAGATACGCAGTATTTT.

V is TRBV2 and J is TRBJ2-7, with 8 positions matching TRBD2. The J segment lost 5 bases and the V segment lost 11 bases, leaving 2 bases of the junction unmatched. There are 10 residues in the CDR3. The germline V gene has CDR1 SNHLY and CDR2 FYNNEI. In DNA, the CDR3 is TGTGCCCGGGGGGGCCACGAGCAGTACTTC. This codes for CARGGHEQYF.

The genes are TRBV5-1 and TRBJ1-5; D perhaps matches TRBD1 (6 bases). V was trimmed by 2 bases and J by 7 bases, leaving 13 bases between them. Germline CDR1 reads SGHRS; CDR2 reads YFSETQ. The CDR3 has 14 residues. DNA for the CDR3: TGCGCCAGCAGCTTACAGGGTCGGGAACAGCCCCAGCATTTT. It yields the protein CASSLQGREQPQHF.

CDR3 coding DNA: TGTGCCAGCAGCTACACTAGCGGGAGTGCCTCCTACGAGCAGTACTTC. Translated, it gives CASSYTSGSASYEQYF. This chain joins TRBV7-2 and TRBJ2-7; 11 bases map to TRBD2. Germline V gene data show CDR1 as SGHTA and CDR2 as FQGNSA. The CDR3 has 16 amino acids. V dropped 4 bases and J dropped 0; count of bases not matched to a gene: 5.

In its sample, this clone was seen once. This chain links TRBV4-3 with TRBJ2-1; D gene unclear. This CDR3 is 19 amino acids long. Germline lookup yields CDR1 LGHNA and CDR2 YSLEER. Trimming took off 0 bases at V and 0 bases at J, with 18 bases between the two ends. CDR3 protein: CASSQEDRLERFSYNEQFF. The CDR3 region has the DNA TGCGCCAGCAGCCAAGAGGATCGTTTAGAGAGGTTCTCCTACAATGAGCAGTTCTTC.

The CDR3, as DNA: TGTGCCAGCAGTGAATTGGGGGCAAGCAATCAGCCCCAGCATTTT. Translating gives CASSELGASNQPQHF. The chain has TRBV6-1 and TRBJ1-5, with a possible D match to TRBD1 (6 bases). V was pared by 2 bases and J by 1 base, with 9 bases between. The CDR3 covers 15 residues. CDR1 is MNHNS, CDR2 SASEGT, per germline.

V usage is TRBV13 and J usage is TRBJ2-3; a weak D match, TRBD2 (6 bases). Trimming cost V 5 bases and J 4 bases, with 22 bases left between them. The CDR3 is made up of 17 amino acids. The germline CDR1 and CDR2 sequences are PRHDT and FYEKMQ (reference sequence). In DNA form, the CDR3 reads TGTGCCAGCAGCGGGAGAGCGGGCCAGGTCATCGCAGATACGCAGTATTTT. Translating gives CASSGRAGQVIADTQYF.

In DNA, the CDR3 is TGCGCCACCGGAGGGGGCCTATCCTCCTACAATGAGCAGTTCTTC. The encoded protein is CATGGGLSSYNEQFF. The chain recombines TRBV5-1 with TRBJ2-1; D may be TRBD1 (7 bases). The CDR3 covers 15 residues. V was cut by 9 bases and J by 0 bases, with 16 bases left in between. Germline loops: CDR1 SGHRS, CDR2 YFSETQ. The whole variable domain, remainder taken from reference TRBV5-1 and TRBJ2-1, is KAGVTQTPRYLIKTRGQQVTLSCSPISGHRSVSWYQQTPGQGLQFLFEYFSETQRNKGNFPGRFSGRQFSNSRSEMNVSTLELGDSALYLCATGGGLSSYNEQFFGPGTRLTVL.

Written as DNA, the CDR3 is TGTGCCAGTAGTGGAAACAGGGTTGGGACTGAAGCTTTCTTT. Its protein is CASSGNRVGTEAFF. The chain has TRBV19 and TRBJ1-1; TRBD1 is a possible D gene (6 bases). V was shortened by 5 bases and J by 5 bases, with 15 bases between the two germline ends. The CDR3 has 14 residues. In germline, CDR1 is LNHDA, CDR2 SQIVND (reference sequence).

CDR3 residues: CASSPREVRTEAFF. CDR3 nucleotides: TGTGCCAGCAGTCCCCGTGAGGTGCGCACTGAAGCTTTCTTT. The J gene is TRBJ1-1, the V gene TRBV6-5; D is uncertain. This CDR3 is 14 amino acids long. Germline loops: CDR1 MNHEY, CDR2 SVGAGI. Deletions cut 5 bases from V and 4 bases from J, with 14 bases between.

This clone was recorded only once. The rearrangement links TRBV11-2 to TRBJ2-1; tentatively, D is TRBD2 (6 bases). CDR3 length: 16 amino acids. Deletions cut 5 bases from V and 4 bases from J, with 18 bases between. Germline V gives CDR1 SGHAT, CDR2 FQNNGV. The CDR3 here is CASSQEGRGSYNEQFF. CDR3 coding DNA: TGTGCCAGCAGCCAAGAGGGACGGGGGTCATACAATGAGCAGTTCTTC.

The rearrangement joins TRBV18 to TRBJ1-5; 10 bases fit TRBD1. Germline CDR1 reads KGHSH; CDR2 reads LQKENI. The CDR3 length is 17 residues. J gave up 2 bases and V 2 bases, and 6 bases lay outside the gene matches. CDR3 sequence: CASSPYGQGVGNQPQHF. Written as DNA, the CDR3 is TGTGCCAGCTCACCATACGGACAGGGGGTAGGCAATCAGCCCCAGCATTTT.

This rearrangement joins TRBV6-1 to TRBJ2-4; TRBD1 matches 7 bases. After removal of 4 bases from V and 8 bases from J, the junction contained 8 bases not matched to a gene. The length of the CDR3 is 14 residues. Germline V gene lookup returns CDR1 MNHNS and CDR2 SASEGT. CDR3 in DNA: TGTGCCAGCAGTGTAAGAGACAGGGTATACATTCAGTACTTC. Its translation is CASSVRDRVYIQYF.

The chain employs TRBV19 and TRBJ1-1; 7 nucleotides match TRBD1. The trim removed 5 bases at V and 2 bases at J, leaving 14 bases unmatched. The CDR3 is 17 amino acids. CDR1 is LNHDA, CDR2 SQIVND, per germline (reference sequence). CDR3 sequence (DNA): TGTGCCAGTAGTCCTCTCCCTCAGGGACAGAGTAACACTGAAGCTTTCTTT. Translation: CASSPLPQGQSNTEAFF.

The rearrangement uses TRBV10-3 and TRBJ2-7; 9 bases map to TRBD2. This CDR3 contains 17 residues. With V trimmed by 0 bases and J by 0 bases, 6 bases remained unmatched. Germline V lookup: CDR1 ENHRY, CDR2 SYGVKD. CDR3 nucleotides: TGTGCCATCAGTGAGTCACGAGCGGGAGGAGGCTCCTACGAGCAGTACTTC. This sequence encodes CAISESRAGGGSYEQYF.

This rearrangement joins TRBV28 to TRBJ1-3; D is unclear. Between the trimmed V and J ends, which lost 6 bases and 4 bases, there was a span of 16 bases. Germline CDR1 is MDHEN and CDR2 is SYDVKM. The CDR3 contains 15 residues. The chain's CDR3 is CASSQGLAGGNTIYF. In DNA, the CDR3 is TGTGCCAGCAGCCAAGGATTGGCGGGGGGAAACACCATATATTTT.

The rearrangement joins TRBV19 to TRBJ2-3; 7 bases are a match to TRBD2. CDR3 length: 15 amino acids. V lost 6 bases, J lost 5 bases, and 11 bases stayed unmatched. Looked up from germline, CDR1 is LNHDA and CDR2 is SQIVND (reference sequence). The chain's CDR3 is CASRRGGPTIDTQYF. Here the CDR3 DNA reads TGTGCCAGTAGACGGGGAGGGCCTACAATAGATACGCAGTATTTT. Based on the CDR3 plus reference TRBV19 and TRBJ2-3, the full variable domain is DGGITQSPKYLFRKEGQNVTLSCEQNLNHDAMYWYRQDPGQGLRLIYYSQIVNDFQKGDIAEGYSVSREKKESFPLTVTSAQKNPTAFYLCASRRGGPTIDTQYFGPGTRLTVL.

The chain carries TRBV7-2 and TRBJ2-3; D perhaps matches TRBD2 (5 bases). Trimming took 5 bases from V and 0 from J, leaving 12 bases between them. The CDR3 contains 15 residues. CDR1 is SGHTA, CDR2 FQGNSA, per germline. CDR3 loop: CASSRLRTSTDTQYF. The CDR3 DNA reads as TGTGCCAGCAGCCGCCTGCGGACTAGCACAGATACGCAGTATTTT.

V is TRBV6-5 and J is TRBJ2-1; a weak D match, TRBD2 (6 bases). V dropped 5 bases and J dropped 15 bases, with 14 bases sitting between them. The CDR3 consists of 11 residues. CDR1 is MNHEY and CDR2 is SVGAGI in the germline V gene. The CDR3 here is CASSQEGIMFF. CDR3 bases: TGTGCCAGCAGTCAGGAGGGTATCATGTTCTTC.